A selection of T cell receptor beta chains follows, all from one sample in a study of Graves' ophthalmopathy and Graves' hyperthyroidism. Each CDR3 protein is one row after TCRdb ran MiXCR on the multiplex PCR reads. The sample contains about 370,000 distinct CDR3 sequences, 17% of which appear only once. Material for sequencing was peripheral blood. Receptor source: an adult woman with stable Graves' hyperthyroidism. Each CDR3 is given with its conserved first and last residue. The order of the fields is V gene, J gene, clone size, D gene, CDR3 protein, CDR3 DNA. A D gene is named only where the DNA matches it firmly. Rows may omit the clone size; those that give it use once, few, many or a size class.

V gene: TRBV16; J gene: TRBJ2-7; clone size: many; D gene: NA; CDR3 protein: CASSQYLEGIEQYF; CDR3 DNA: TGTGCCAGCAGCCAATATTTGGAAGGAATCGAGCAGTACTTC
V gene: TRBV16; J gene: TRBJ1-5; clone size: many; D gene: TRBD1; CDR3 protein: CASNQGGGLGQPQHF; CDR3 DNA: TGTGCCAGTAACCAGGGGGGCGGATTGGGCCAGCCCCAGCATTTT
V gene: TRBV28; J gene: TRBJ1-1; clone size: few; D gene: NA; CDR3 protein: CASRPDSREAFF; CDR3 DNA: TGTGCCAGCAGGCCCGACAGTAGGGAAGCTTTCTTT
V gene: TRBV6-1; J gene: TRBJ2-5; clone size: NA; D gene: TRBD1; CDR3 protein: CASRTDRVVQTQYF; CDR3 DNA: TGTGCCAGCAGGACGGACAGGGTAGTCCAGACCCAGTACTTC
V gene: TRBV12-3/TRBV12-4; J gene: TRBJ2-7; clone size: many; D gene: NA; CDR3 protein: CASSFGLPTYEQYF; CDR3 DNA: TGTGCCAGCAGCTTCGGACTACCTACCTACGAGCAGTACTTC
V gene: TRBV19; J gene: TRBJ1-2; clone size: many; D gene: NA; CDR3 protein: CASSPTATIANYGYTF; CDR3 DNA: TGTGCCAGTAGCCCGACAGCTACCATCGCTAACTATGGCTACACCTTC
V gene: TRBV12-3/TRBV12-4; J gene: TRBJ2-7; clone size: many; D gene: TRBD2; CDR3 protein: CASSLAPLGTSKTYEQYF; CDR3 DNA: TGTGCCAGCAGTTTAGCTCCCCTGGGGACTAGTAAAACCTACGAGCAGTACTTC
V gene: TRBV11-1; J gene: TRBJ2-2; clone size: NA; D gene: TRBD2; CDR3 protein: CASSSIGSGRGSTGELFF; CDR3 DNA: TGTGCCAGCAGCTCCATTGGTAGCGGGAGAGGGAGCACCGGGGAGCTGTTTTTT
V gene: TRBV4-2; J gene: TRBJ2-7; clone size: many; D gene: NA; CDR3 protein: CASSQDKGGVTIEQYF; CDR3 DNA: TGTGCCAGCAGCCAAGATAAAGGAGGAGTCACGATAGAGCAGTACTTC
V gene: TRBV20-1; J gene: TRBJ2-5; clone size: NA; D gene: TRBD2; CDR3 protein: CSASPSGGEETQYF; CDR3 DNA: TGCAGTGCTAGCCCTAGCGGGGGGGAAGAGACCCAGTACTTC
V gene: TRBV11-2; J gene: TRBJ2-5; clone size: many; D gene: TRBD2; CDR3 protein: CASSFGGSLLRGETQYF; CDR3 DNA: TGTGCCAGCAGCTTCGGCGGGAGCCTCCTTAGGGGAGAGACCCAGTACTTC
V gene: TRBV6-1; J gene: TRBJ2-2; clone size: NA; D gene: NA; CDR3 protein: CASSTRTHTGELFF; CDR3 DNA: TGTGCCAGCAGTACCCGGACCCACACCGGGGAGCTGTTTTTT
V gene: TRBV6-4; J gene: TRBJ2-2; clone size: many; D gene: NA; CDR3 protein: CASSDSRGAGVGELFF; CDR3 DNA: TGTGCCAGCAGTGACTCGAGAGGCGCCGGGGTCGGGGAGCTGTTTTTT
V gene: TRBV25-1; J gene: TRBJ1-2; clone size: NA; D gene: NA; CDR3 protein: CASSFYNNGYTF; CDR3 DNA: TGCGCCAGCAGTTTCTACAACAATGGCTACACCTTC
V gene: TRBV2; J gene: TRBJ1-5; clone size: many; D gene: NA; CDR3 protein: CASKRGENQPQHF; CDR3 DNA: TGTGCCAGCAAGAGGGGTGAAAATCAGCCCCAGCATTTT
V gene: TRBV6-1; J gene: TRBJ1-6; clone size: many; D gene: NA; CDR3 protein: CASGGPGSPLHF; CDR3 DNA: TGTGCCTCCGGGGGTCCGGGTTCACCCCTCCACTTT
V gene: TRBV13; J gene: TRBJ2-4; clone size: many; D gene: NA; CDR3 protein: CASSGGSINIQYF; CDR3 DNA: TGTGCCAGCAGCGGGGGATCTATCAACATTCAGTACTTC
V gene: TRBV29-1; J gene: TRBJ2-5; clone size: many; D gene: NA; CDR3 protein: CSFSPGVAETQYF; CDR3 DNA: TGCAGCTTTAGCCCAGGAGTTGCGGAGACCCAGTACTTC
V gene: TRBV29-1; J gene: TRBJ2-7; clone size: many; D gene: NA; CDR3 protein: CSVEARGPRTYEQYF; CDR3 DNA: TGCAGCGTTGAGGCTCGGGGCCCAAGAACCTACGAGCAGTACTTC
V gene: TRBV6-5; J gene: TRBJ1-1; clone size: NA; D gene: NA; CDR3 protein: CASSSTGANTEAFF; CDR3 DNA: TGTGCCAGCAGTTCTACAGGTGCCAACACTGAAGCTTTCTTT
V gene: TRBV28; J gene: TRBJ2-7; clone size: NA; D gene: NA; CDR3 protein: CASSLLVDSSSSYEQYF; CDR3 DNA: TGTGCCAGCAGTTTATTGGTGGATTCCTCATCCTCCTACGAGCAGTACTTC
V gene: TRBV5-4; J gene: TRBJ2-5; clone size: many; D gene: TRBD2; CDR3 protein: CASSFPRLAGGPLVETQYF; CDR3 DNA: TGTGCCAGCAGCTTCCCTAGATTAGCGGGAGGGCCATTAGTGGAGACCCAGTACTTC
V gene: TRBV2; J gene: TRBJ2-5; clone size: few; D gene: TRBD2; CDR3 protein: CASSELAGEQTQYF; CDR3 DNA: TGTGCCAGCAGTGAACTAGCGGGAGAGCAGACCCAGTACTTC
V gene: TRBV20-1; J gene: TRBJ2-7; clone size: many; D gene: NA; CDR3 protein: CSARAPGGYEQYF; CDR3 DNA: TGCAGTGCTAGAGCCCCCGGTGGCTACGAGCAGTACTTC
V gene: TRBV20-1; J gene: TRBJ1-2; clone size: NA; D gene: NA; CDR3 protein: CLVGPNYGYTF; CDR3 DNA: TGCCTAGTTGGGCCTAACTATGGCTACACCTTC
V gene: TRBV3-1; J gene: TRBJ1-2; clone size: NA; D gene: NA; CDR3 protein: CASSLGRGRAAVGYTF; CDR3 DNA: TGTGCCAGCAGTCTGGGCCGGGGGCGCGCGGCGGTCGGCTACACCTTC
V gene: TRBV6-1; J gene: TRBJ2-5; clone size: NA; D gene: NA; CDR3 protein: CASSPYRVRETQYF; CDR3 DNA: TGTGCCAGCAGTCCCTACAGGGTACGGGAGACCCAGTACTTC
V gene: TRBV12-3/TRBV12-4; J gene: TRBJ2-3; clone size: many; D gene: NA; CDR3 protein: CASSLAGRTDTQYF; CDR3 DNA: TGTGCCAGCAGTTTGGCGGGACGCACAGATACGCAGTATTTT
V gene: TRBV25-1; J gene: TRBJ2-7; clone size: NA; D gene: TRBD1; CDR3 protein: CASSGRDRGYEQYF; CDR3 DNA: TGTGCCAGCAGTGGACGGGACAGGGGCTACGAGCAGTACTTC
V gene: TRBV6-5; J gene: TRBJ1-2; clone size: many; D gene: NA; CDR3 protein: CASRSGDRLYGYTF; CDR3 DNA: TGTGCCAGCAGATCGGGGGACCGTCTCTATGGCTACACCTTC
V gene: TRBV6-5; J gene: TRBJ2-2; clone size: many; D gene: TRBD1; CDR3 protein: CASRPDRHPTGELFF; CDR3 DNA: TGTGCCAGCAGACCGGACAGGCACCCCACCGGGGAGCTGTTTTTT
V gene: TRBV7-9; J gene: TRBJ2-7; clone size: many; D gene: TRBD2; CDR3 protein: CASSAAGEWSYEQYF; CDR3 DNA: TGTGCCAGCAGCGCCGCGGGAGAATGGTCCTACGAGCAGTACTTC
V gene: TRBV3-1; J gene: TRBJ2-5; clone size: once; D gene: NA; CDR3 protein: CAVYSGETQYF; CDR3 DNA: TGTGCCGTATACAGTGGAGAGACCCAGTACTTC
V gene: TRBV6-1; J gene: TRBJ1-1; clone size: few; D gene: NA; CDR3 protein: CASIPGLGNTEAFF; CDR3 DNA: TGTGCCAGTATCCCAGGGTTGGGGAACACTGAAGCTTTCTTT
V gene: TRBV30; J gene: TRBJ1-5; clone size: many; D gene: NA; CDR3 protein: CAWSSSGQPQHF; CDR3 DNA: TGTGCCTGGAGTAGCAGTGGTCAGCCCCAGCATTTT
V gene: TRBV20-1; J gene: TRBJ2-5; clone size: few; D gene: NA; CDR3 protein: CSATPPGPETQYF; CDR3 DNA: TGCAGTGCTACCCCGCCAGGCCCAGAGACCCAGTACTTC
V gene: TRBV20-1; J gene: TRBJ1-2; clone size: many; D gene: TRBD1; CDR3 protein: CSARDTGTVYGYTF; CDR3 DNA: TGCAGTGCTAGAGACACCGGGACAGTCTATGGCTACACCTTC
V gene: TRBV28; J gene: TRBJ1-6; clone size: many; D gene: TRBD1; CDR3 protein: CASRDRGGFSPLHF; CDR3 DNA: TGTGCCAGCAGGGACAGGGGAGGTTTCTCACCCCTCCACTTT
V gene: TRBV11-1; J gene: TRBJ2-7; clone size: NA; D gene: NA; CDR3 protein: CASSLAWAGLAYEQYF; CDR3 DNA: TGTGCCAGCAGCTTAGCATGGGCGGGACTGGCCTACGAGCAGTACTTC
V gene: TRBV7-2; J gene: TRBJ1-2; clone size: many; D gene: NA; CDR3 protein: CASSLAAGLVGGYTF; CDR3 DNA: TGTGCCAGCAGCTTAGCGGCCGGACTCGTTGGGGGCTACACCTTC
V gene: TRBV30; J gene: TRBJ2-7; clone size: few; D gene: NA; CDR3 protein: CAWSVNYEQYF; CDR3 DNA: TGTGCCTGGAGTGTAAACTACGAGCAGTACTTC
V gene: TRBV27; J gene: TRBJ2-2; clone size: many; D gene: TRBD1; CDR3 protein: CASSIQGAPNTGELFF; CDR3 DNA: TGTGCCAGCAGTATACAGGGGGCCCCGAACACCGGGGAGCTGTTTTTT
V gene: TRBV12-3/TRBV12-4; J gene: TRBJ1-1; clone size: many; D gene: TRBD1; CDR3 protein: CASIQTGGTEAFF; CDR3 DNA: TGTGCCAGCATTCAGACAGGGGGCACTGAAGCTTTCTTT
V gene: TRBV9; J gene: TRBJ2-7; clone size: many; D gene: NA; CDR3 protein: CASSVDGGLFYEQYF; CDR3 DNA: TGTGCCAGCAGCGTAGACGGAGGGCTCTTCTACGAGCAGTACTTC
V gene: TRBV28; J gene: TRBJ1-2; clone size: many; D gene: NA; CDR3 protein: CASSPPMLAKATF; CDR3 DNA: TGTGCCAGCAGTCCGCCCATGCTGGCTAAAGCCACCTTC
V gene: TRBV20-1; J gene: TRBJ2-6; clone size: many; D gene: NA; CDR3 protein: CSARVPTGRVGANVLTF; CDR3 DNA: TGCAGTGCTAGAGTCCCCACGGGGCGGGTTGGGGCCAACGTCCTGACTTTC
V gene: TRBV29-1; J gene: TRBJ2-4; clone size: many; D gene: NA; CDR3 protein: CSGGLQGNIQYF; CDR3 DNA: TGCAGCGGTGGTCTGCAGGGAAACATTCAGTACTTC